This T cell receptor beta chain was identified during a study of T cell responses to AZD1222 COVID-19 vaccine. Points from the study as a whole: The study identified only five to seven AZD1222 recipients as seropositive at baseline. Spike-specific TCR breadth and depth went up after people got two AZD1222 doses.

This table comes from immunoSEQ multiplex PCR, and its TCRdb copy is limited to in-frame clones, with some not included. This sample has about 140,000 clones, with more than 85% found just once. As for this clone: Its antigen is currently unknown.

This receptor was taken from an adult in good health. The source material was peripheral blood, sampled on day 0 of MenACWY control vaccination.

CDR3 amino acids: CASSLGPGGSNEQFF. CDR3 sequence (DNA): TGCGCCAGCAGCTTGGGACCAGGGGGGTCCAATGAGCAGTTCTTC. The chain links TRBV5-1 to TRBJ2-1; maybe TRBD1 (7 bases). Trimming took 0 bases from V and 6 from J, leaving 13 bases between them. The germline gives CDR1 SGHRS, CDR2 YFSETQ. There are 15 residues in the CDR3. The whole variable domain, filled in from reference TRBV5-1 and TRBJ2-1, reads KAGVTQTPRYLIKTRGQQVTLSCSPISGHRSVSWYQQTPGQGLQFLFEYFSETQRNKGNFPGRFSGRQFSNSRSEMNVSTLELGDSALYLCASSLGPGGSNEQFFGPGTRLTVL.